The rows below give T cell receptor beta chains drawn from one sample of a study of T cells in Graves' hyperthyroidism and ophthalmopathy. TCRdb re-derived calls from the multiplex PCR reads in MiXCR, one entry per CDR3 protein. Found here are under 350,000 distinct CDR3 sequences, around a quarter of them singletons; the top ten hold about a quarter. What was sequenced was blood. These receptors were obtained from a man aged 40-49 years with Graves' hyperthyroidism that later progressed to Graves' ophthalmopathy. CDR3s include the opening cysteine and the closing phenylalanine or tryptophan. Fields, in order: clone size, J gene, D gene, V gene, CDR3 DNA, CDR3 protein. D genes are given only for firm matches. Expanded clones get a size class; other rows say once, few or many, or leave the size out.

few	TRBJ1-2	.	TRBV30	TGTGCCTGGTTTGGGGCCTCAATTGGCTACACCTTC	CAWFGASIGYTF
.	TRBJ1-1	.	TRBV28	TGTGCAGCGGCGGGGTGGAACACTGAAGCTTTCTTT	CAAAGWNTEAFF
many	TRBJ1-5	.	TRBV6-5	TGTGCCAGCAGTTACTCGCGGACGCCGTCTCAGCCCCAGCATTTT	CASSYSRTPSQPQHF
.	TRBJ2-5	TRBD2	TRBV30	TGTGCCTGGAGTGAGGTAGCGGGGTCACACCAAGAGACCCAGTACTTC	CAWSEVAGSHQETQYF
.	TRBJ1-1	.	TRBV12-3/TRBV12-4	TGTGCCAGCAGTGATGAGGGACTGCGGTGGACTGAAGCTTTCTTT	CASSDEGLRWTEAFF
many	TRBJ1-1	.	TRBV20-1	TGCAGTGCTAGGAGGAATGGAGGCGGAAACACTGAAGCTTTCTTT	CSARRNGGGNTEAFF
many	TRBJ2-2	.	TRBV20-1	TGCAGTGCTAGACCACAGAACACCGGGGAGCTGTTTTTT	CSARPQNTGELFF
.	TRBJ2-2	TRBD2	TRBV12-3/TRBV12-4	TGTGCCAGCCAACGACTAGCCAACACCGGGGAGCTGTTTTTT	CASQRLANTGELFF
many	TRBJ2-2	TRBD2	TRBV28	TGTGCCAGCAGTTGGGGGACTAGCGGGAGGGACACCGGGGAGCTGTTTTTT	CASSWGTSGRDTGELFF
.	TRBJ1-5	.	TRBV20-1	TGCAGTGCTAGTCCCGGTTTTGGCAATCAGCCCCAGCATTTT	CSASPGFGNQPQHF
many	TRBJ1-1	.	TRBV28	TGTGCCAGCCGAGTCCCCGGGGGCGGTACTGAAGCTTTCTTT	CASRVPGGGTEAFF
many	TRBJ2-4	TRBD2	TRBV12-3/TRBV12-4	TGTGCCAGCAGTTACGCGGCAGGGAGGGACATTCAGTACTTC	CASSYAAGRDIQYF
many	TRBJ2-5	.	TRBV12-3/TRBV12-4	TGTGCCAGCAGTTTAAGCGGAGATATCACGGCGACCCAGTACTTC	CASSLSGDITATQYF
.	TRBJ2-5	TRBD2	TRBV12-3/TRBV12-4	TGTGCCAGCAGTTTCCCCATGAGCGGGAAGGAGACCCAGTACTTC	CASSFPMSGKETQYF
.	TRBJ2-7	TRBD1	TRBV6-1	TGTGCCAGCAGTGCTCCCCCGGGACAGGGGGCACGCGAGCAGTACTTC	CASSAPPGQGAREQYF
many	TRBJ1-1	TRBD1	TRBV5-1	TGCGCCAGCAGTTTCCGGACAGGAGAAGCTTTCTTT	CASSFRTGEAFF
many	TRBJ1-5	.	TRBV2	TGTGCCAGCGTGGGTTATAGCAATCAGCCCCAGCATTTT	CASVGYSNQPQHF
few	TRBJ2-7	TRBD1	TRBV20-1	TGCAGTGCTATCCCAGGGGGCAGTTACGAGCAGTACTTC	CSAIPGGSYEQYF
many	TRBJ2-5	.	TRBV10-3	TGTGCCATCAGACCCCAGGGGACCCAAGAGACCCAGTACTTC	CAIRPQGTQETQYF
many	TRBJ2-5	.	TRBV4-1	TGCGCCAGCAGCTCTCGGACCGTTGGGGAGACCCAGTACTTC	CASSSRTVGETQYF
many	TRBJ2-2	.	TRBV24-1	TGTGCCACCAGTGGTGCTGGGACCGGGGAGCTGTTTTTT	CATSGAGTGELFF
.	TRBJ2-4	.	TRBV12-3/TRBV12-4	TGTGCCAGCAGTTTCAGACAGAGAATAGCCAAAAACATTCAGTACTTC	CASSFRQRIAKNIQYF
.	TRBJ2-2	.	TRBV5-1	TGCGCCAGCAGCTTTATGGGTAGCGAGACCGGGGAGCTGTTTTTT	CASSFMGSETGELFF
.	TRBJ2-2	.	TRBV20-1	TGCAGTGCTAGAGATAACGGGGCTAGCGCGAACACCGGGGAGCTGTTTTTT	CSARDNGASANTGELFF
many	TRBJ2-7	TRBD1	TRBV6-5	TGTGCCAGCAGACCGGGACAGGAGATCTACGAGCAGTACTTC	CASRPGQEIYEQYF
few	TRBJ2-7	TRBD1	TRBV18	TGTGCCAGCTCACCACAGCCTAGACAGGGCGGGGAGCAGTACTTC	CASSPQPRQGGEQYF
many	TRBJ2-7	TRBD1	TRBV6-1	TGTGCCAGCAGTGCCCGAGAGACAGGGGTCTACGAGCAGTACTTC	CASSARETGVYEQYF
many	TRBJ2-7	TRBD2	TRBV24-1	TGTGCCACCAGTGACGGGACTAGCGGGAGATACGAGCAGTACTTC	CATSDGTSGRYEQYF
many	TRBJ1-2	TRBD1	TRBV6-6	TGTGCCAGCACGATGACAGGGAAGCTTGATGGCTACACCTTC	CASTMTGKLDGYTF
few	TRBJ2-5	TRBD1	TRBV19	TGTGCCAGTAGAGAGACAGGGAGCCAAGAGACCCAGTACTTC	CASRETGSQETQYF
.	TRBJ2-7	.	TRBV28	TGTGCCAGCAGCGTCAGGGGGGTCGGGAGCGGGTACGAGCAGTACTTC	CASSVRGVGSGYEQYF
many	TRBJ1-2	TRBD1	TRBV5-1	TGCGCCAGCAGCTTGGCACCTACAGGGGCGGGGAATGGCTACACCTTC	CASSLAPTGAGNGYTF
many	TRBJ2-4	.	TRBV7-3	TGTGCCAGCAGCTTAGGTTCTGGTAACATTCAGTACTTC	CASSLGSGNIQYF
.	TRBJ1-2	.	TRBV12-3/TRBV12-4	TGTGCCAGCAGTTTAGCGTGGAGGGGGACGGAGGGCTACACCTTC	CASSLAWRGTEGYTF
many	TRBJ2-5	.	TRBV6-5	TGTGCCAGCAGCCTAGACAGGATACAAGAGACCCAGTACTTC	CASSLDRIQETQYF
.	TRBJ2-2	.	TRBV11-2	TGTGCCAGCAGCTTAGGCCTAGGGACGAACACCGGGGAGCTGTTTTTT	CASSLGLGTNTGELFF
many	TRBJ2-5	.	TRBV4-1	TGCGCCAGCAGCCAAGATCTTAGTTACCAAGAGACCCAGTACTTC	CASSQDLSYQETQYF
once	TRBJ2-7	.	TRBV19	TGTGCCAGTAGTATAAGATACGCTAGCTACGAGCAGTACTTC	CASSIRYASYEQYF
many	TRBJ2-5	TRBD2	TRBV12-3/TRBV12-4	TGTGCCGTCAGGACTAGCGGAAGAGAGACCCAGTACTTC	CAVRTSGRETQYF
.	TRBJ1-2	.	TRBV19	TGTGCCAGTAGTGCTTGGGCAGGTCAGAGCTATGGCTACACCTTC	CASSAWAGQSYGYTF
few	TRBJ1-5	.	TRBV6-1	TGTGCCAGCAGCCGGACGGAAGATAGCAATCAGCCCCAGCATTTT	CASSRTEDSNQPQHF
.	TRBJ1-5	TRBD1	TRBV18	TGTGCCAGCTCACCCGGACAGGTGGGAAATCAGCCCCAGCATTTT	CASSPGQVGNQPQHF
many	TRBJ2-2	TRBD2	TRBV7-2	TGTGCCAGCAGCCGAGGGACTAGCGACACCGGGGAGCTGTTTTTT	CASSRGTSDTGELFF
many	TRBJ1-5	.	TRBV20-1	TGCAGTGCTAGAGATGGGGGGGGTAATCAGCCCCAGCATTTT	CSARDGGGNQPQHF